A single sample is the source of the 21 T cell receptor beta chains below, sequenced in a study of T cells in Graves' hyperthyroidism and ophthalmopathy. TCR beta CDR3 sequences were amplified from RNA transcripts. The TCR CDR3 first-round RT-PCR relied on the HTBI primer set. TCRdb analysed the multiplex PCR reads with MiXCR anew, one entry per CDR3 protein. The sample records 300,000 to 450,000 distinct CDR3 sequences, less than 15% being singletons. Sequences were obtained from blood. These receptors originate from a man aged 30 to 39 with Graves' hyperthyroidism that later progressed to Graves' ophthalmopathy.

This clonotype was seen only a few times. The CDR3 nucleotides are TGTGCCAGCAGCTTAATAGCGGGGGGCCAGGGGGCGGGTAATGAGCAGTTCTTC. Amino acid sequence: CASSLIAGGQGAGNEQFF. The chain uses TRBV7-3 and TRBJ2-1; TRBD2 matches at 10 bases. V shed 1 base and J 7 bases; nucleotides not matched to a gene: 13. Germline V gene data show CDR1 as SGHTA and CDR2 as FQGTGA. This CDR3 contains 18 residues.

In this sample, this clonotype turned up a few times. This chain uses TRBV7-9 with TRBJ1-4; no reliable D call. CDR3 length: 15 residues. Germline V gene data show CDR1 as SEHNR and CDR2 as FQNEAQ (reference sequence). V was cut by 0 bases and J by 3 bases, with 8 bases left in between. CDR3 DNA sequence: TGTGCCAGCAGCTTAGCGGGCCGCTCTAATGAAAAACTGTTTTTT. Encoded protein: CASSLAGRSNEKLFF.

Ten or more counts support this clonotype. The CDR3 region is CASSLGGGPGYNEQFF. Written as DNA, the CDR3 is TGTGCCAGCAGTTTAGGGGGGGGGCCGGGTTACAATGAGCAGTTCTTC. The chain couples TRBV27 to TRBJ2-1, with a tentative D call TRBD2 (7 bases). Trimming took off 2 bases at V and 4 bases at J, with 15 bases between the two ends. In germline, CDR1 is MNHEY, CDR2 SMNVEV (reference sequence). The CDR3 covers 16 residues.

This clonotype was seen a handful of times. J is TRBJ2-5 and V is TRBV20-1; D gene uncertain. CDR1 is DFQATT and CDR2 is SNEGSKA in the germline V gene (reference sequence). The germline V and J ends were trimmed by 3 bases and 7 bases, with 18 bases remaining between them. This CDR3 contains 14 residues. CDR3 in DNA: TGCAGTGCTAGTCCCTCGTGGAGCCTTCGGACCCAGTACTTC. Residues: CSASPSWSLRTQYF.

This clonotype was seen at least ten times. V gene TRBV29-1 combines with J gene TRBJ2-1; D may match TRBD1 or TRBD2 (5 bases each). V lost 1 base and J 4 bases, leaving 14 bases between the germline ends. Germline lookup yields CDR1 SQVTM and CDR2 ANQGSEA. This CDR3 is 15 amino acids long. The CDR3 loop reads CSVEGGKGSYNEQFF. The CDR3 DNA follows: TGCAGCGTTGAAGGCGGAAAGGGGAGTTACAATGAGCAGTTCTTC.

This clonotype appeared a few times. This chain joins TRBV18 and TRBJ2-3; 8 bases are a match to TRBD2. Germline CDR1 KGHSH, CDR2 LQKENI. Trimming cost V 2 bases and J 2 bases; bases outside gene matches: 9. CDR3 length: 17 residues. CDR3 in amino acids: CASSPREAGAVTDTQYF. In DNA form, the CDR3 reads TGTGCCAGCTCACCAAGAGAAGCGGGGGCCGTCACAGATACGCAGTATTTT. Using reference TRBV18 and TRBJ2-3 for the parts outside the CDR3, the full variable domain is NAGVMQNPRHLVRRRGQEARLRCSPMKGHSHVYWYRQLPEEGLKFMVYLQKENIIDESGMPKERFSAEFPKEGPSILRIQQVVRGDSAAYFCASSPREAGAVTDTQYFGPGTRLTVL.

This clonotype came up a few times. V is TRBV18 and J is TRBJ1-6, with D unresolved. The CDR3 length is 14 residues. The V end was cut by 8 bases, the J end by 2 bases, with 10 bases between. Germline assignment: CDR1 KGHSH and CDR2 LQKENI. The CDR3 loop is CASRRPPYNSPLHF. The DNA for the CDR3 is TGTGCCAGCCGGAGGCCACCCTATAATTCACCCCTCCACTTT.

This clonotype has at least ten counts. The chain combines TRBV7-9 with TRBJ2-7, with TRBD1 matching 8 bases. V lost 1 base and J lost 7; bases outside the gene matches: 6. The CDR3 loop spans 14 amino acids. Germline V gene data show CDR1 as SEHNR and CDR2 as FQNEAQ (reference sequence). CDR3 sequence (DNA): TGTGCCAGCAGCTTAGGTCAGGGGGCTCATGAGCAGTACTTC. Its translation is CASSLGQGAHEQYF.

This clonotype was observed at least ten times. The gene calls are TRBV5-1 and TRBJ2-7, with TRBD2 as a possible D gene (5 bases). V lost 2 bases, J lost 2 bases, and 11 bases lay in between. The CDR3 consists of 14 residues. CDR1 is SGHRS and CDR2 is YFSETQ in the germline V gene. Written as DNA, the CDR3 is TGCGCCAGCAGCTTCGAGGGAGAAACCTACGAGCAGTACTTC. Translated, it gives CASSFEGETYEQYF.

This clonotype was counted many times. The V call is TRBV12-3 or TRBV12-4, the J call TRBJ1-2, with 8 bases matching TRBD1. CDR3 size: 12 residues. Trimming took 6 bases from V and 8 from J; bases not matched to a gene: 5. The CDR3: CASRRDRRGYTF. DNA for the CDR3: TGTGCCAGCAGGCGGGACAGGCGAGGCTACACCTTC.

There are a few counts of this clonotype. A much larger clone lies one base from this, so it may be a read error. The chain joins TRBV13 to TRBJ1-1; weak D call: TRBD1 (6 bases). Germline loops: CDR1 PRHDT, CDR2 FYEKMQ (reference sequence). This CDR3 is 15 amino acids long. CDR3 residues: CASSPRQAENIEAFF. The CDR3 nucleotides are TGTGCCAGCAGCCCCCGACAGGCCGAGAACATTGAAGCTTTCTTT.

The chain combines TRBV3-1 with TRBJ1-6; weak D call: TRBD1 (6 bases). The germline V gene encodes CDR1 LGHDT and CDR2 YNNKEL (reference sequence). The germline V and J ends were trimmed by 2 bases and 7 bases, with 12 bases remaining between them. This CDR3 is 15 amino acids long. The DNA of the CDR3 is TGTGCCAGCAGCCAACTCGGACAGAGGAATTCACCCCTCCACTTT. Translating gives CASSQLGQRNSPLHF.

This clonotype was seen repeatedly, ten times or more. The genes are TRBV7-8 and TRBJ2-7; D gene ambiguous. Germline assignment: CDR1 SGHVS and CDR2 FQNEAQ. V lost 5 bases to trimming and J lost 5 bases, with 19 bases between them. The length of the CDR3 is 15 residues. CDR3 nucleotides: TGTGCCAGCAGCATGGGGAACTCAAGAATCAACGAGCAGTACTTC. The encoded protein is CASSMGNSRINEQYF.

This clonotype was detected ten times or more. V is TRBV11-1 and J is TRBJ2-3, with 13 bases that match TRBD2. In germline, CDR1 is SGHAT, CDR2 FQDESV (reference sequence). The V segment lost 2 bases and the J segment 3 bases; nucleotides outside the gene matches: 8. The CDR3 length is 18 residues. CDR3 bases: TGTGCCAGCAGCTTATACGGGACTAGCGGGGATCGAACAGATACGCAGTATTTT. This translates into CASSLYGTSGDRTDTQYF.

This clonotype was seen a handful of times. The chain is built from TRBV4-2 and TRBJ2-5, with 12 bases fitting TRBD2. This CDR3 is 17 amino acids long. With 1 base clipped from V and 3 bases from J, the junction kept 6 bases outside the gene matches. Germline-derived CDR1 and CDR2 are LGHNA and YNFKEQ. For the CDR3, the DNA is TGTGCCAGCAGCCAAGGGGCTAGCGGGGGGGCCGAAGAGACCCAGTACTTC. Translated: CASSQGASGGAEETQYF.

This clonotype showed up many times. This rearrangement joins TRBV28 to TRBJ2-3; 14 bases map to TRBD2. CDR3 size: 17 residues. Germline lookup yields CDR1 MDHEN and CDR2 SYDVKM. Unmatched junction bases numbered 8, after V lost 5 bases and J lost 4 bases. CDR3 amino acids: CASSLLGLAGGADTQYF. The CDR3 nucleotides are TGTGCCAGCAGTCTCCTTGGACTAGCGGGGGGAGCAGATACGCAGTATTTT.

V is TRBV11-3 and J is TRBJ1-2; the D gene is possibly TRBD1 (6 bases). The germline CDR1 and CDR2 sequences are SGHNT and YENEEA. The CDR3 is 13 residues long. Trimming took 2 bases from V and 5 from J, leaving 9 bases between them. CDR3 coding DNA: TGTGCCAGCAGCTTACAACAGGGATATGGCTACACCTTC. The encoded protein is CASSLQQGYGYTF. Complete variable domain (other parts from reference TRBV11-3 and TRBJ1-2): EAGVVQSPRYKIIEKKQPVAFWCNPISGHNTLYWYLQNLGQGPELLIRYENEEAVDDSQLPKDRFSAERLKGVDSTLKIQPAELGDSAVYLCASSLQQGYGYTFGSGTRLTVV.

The V call is TRBV6-1, the J call TRBJ2-7, with D tentatively TRBD1 (6 bases). In germline, CDR1 is MNHNS, CDR2 SASEGT. This CDR3 is built from 13 residues. Deletions cut 5 bases from V and 7 bases from J, with 15 bases between. The CDR3 loop is CASSPRTVGEQYF. CDR3 coding DNA: TGTGCCAGCAGTCCCCGGACAGTGGGAGAGCAGTACTTC.

This clonotype was recorded at least ten times. This rearrangement joins TRBV18 to TRBJ1-1; D gene ambiguous. V dropped 3 bases and J dropped 4 bases, with 12 bases sitting between them. Looked up from germline, CDR1 is KGHSH and CDR2 is LQKENI. The CDR3 is 14 amino acids. The CDR3 DNA is TGTGCCAGCTCACCGGGCAGTTCCCTCACTGAAGCTTTCTTT. It specifies CASSPGSSLTEAFF.

Ten or more counts support this clonotype. The genes are TRBV11-2 and TRBJ2-5; D possibly corresponds to TRBD2 (5 bases). CDR1 and CDR2 (germline): SGHAT, FQNNGV. The CDR3 is made up of 14 amino acids. Trimming left V 1 base short and J 5 bases short, with 11 bases between. The CDR3 region has the DNA TGTGCCAGCAGCTTAGGTGCGGGTTGGGAGACCCAGTACTTC. Its protein is CASSLGAGWETQYF.

This clonotype was found many times. This chain links TRBV20-1 with TRBJ1-1, with TRBD1 matching over 12 bases. CDR1 DFQATT and CDR2 SNEGSKA come from the germline V gene (reference sequence). With V trimmed by 2 bases and J by 2 bases, 6 bases remained unmatched. The CDR3 length is 16 residues. DNA of the CDR3: TGCAGTGCTAGAAACTGGGACAGGGGGCTCAACACTGAAGCTTTCTTT. Its protein is CSARNWDRGLNTEAFF.